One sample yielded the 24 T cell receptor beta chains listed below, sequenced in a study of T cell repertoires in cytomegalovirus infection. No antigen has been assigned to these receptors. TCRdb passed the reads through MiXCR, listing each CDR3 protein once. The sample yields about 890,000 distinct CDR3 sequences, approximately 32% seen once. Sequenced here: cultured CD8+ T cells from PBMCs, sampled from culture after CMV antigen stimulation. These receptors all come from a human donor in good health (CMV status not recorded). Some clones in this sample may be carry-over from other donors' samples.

CDR3 region: CASSDPGGAVDEQYV. The CDR3 DNA reads as TGTGCCAGCAGTGATCCGGGGGGAGCAGTGGACGAGCAGTACGTC. V and J are TRBV2 and TRBJ2-7, with 7 bases lining up with TRBD2. V shed 3 bases and J 5 bases; nucleotides not matched to a gene: 10. From germline, CDR1 is SNHLY and CDR2 FYNNEI. The CDR3 loop spans 15 amino acids.

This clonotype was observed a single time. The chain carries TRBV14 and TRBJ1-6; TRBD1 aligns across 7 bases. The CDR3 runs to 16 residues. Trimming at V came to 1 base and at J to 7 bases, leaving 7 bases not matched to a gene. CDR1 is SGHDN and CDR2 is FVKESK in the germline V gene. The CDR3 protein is CASSQVAQGRNSPLHF. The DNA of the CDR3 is TGTGCCAGCAGCCAAGTTGCACAGGGGAGAAATTCACCCCTCCACTTT.

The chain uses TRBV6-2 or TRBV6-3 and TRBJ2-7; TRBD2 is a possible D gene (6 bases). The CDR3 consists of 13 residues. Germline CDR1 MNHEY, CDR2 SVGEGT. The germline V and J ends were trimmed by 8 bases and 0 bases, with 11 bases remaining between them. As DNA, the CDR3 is TGTGCCAGCCAGACTAGTAACTCCTACGAGCAGTACGTC. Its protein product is CASQTSNSYEQYV.

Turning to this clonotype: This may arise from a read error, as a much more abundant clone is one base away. CDR3 residues: CASSYPGGGPSTDTQYF. The CDR3 DNA is TGTGCCAGCAGTTACCCGGGCGGGGGCCCTAGCACAGATACGCAGTATTTT. This chain uses TRBV6-1 with TRBJ2-3; tentatively, D is TRBD2 (7 bases). V shed 5 bases and J shed 0 bases, with 18 bases lying between them. Germline V gives CDR1 MNHNS, CDR2 SASEGT. This CDR3 has 17 amino acids.

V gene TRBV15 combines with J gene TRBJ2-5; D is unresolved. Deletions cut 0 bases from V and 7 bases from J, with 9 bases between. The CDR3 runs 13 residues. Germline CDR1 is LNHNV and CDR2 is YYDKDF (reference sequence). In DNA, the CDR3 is TGTGCCACCAGCAGAGATAAAAGGACGACCCAGTACTTC. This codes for CATSRDKRTTQYF. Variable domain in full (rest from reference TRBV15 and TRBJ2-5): DAMVIQNPRYQVTQFGKPVTLSCSQTLNHNVMYWYQQKSSQAPKLLFHYYDKDFNNEADTPDNFQSRRPNTSFCFLDIRSPGLGDTAMYLCATSRDKRTTQYFGPGTRLLVL.

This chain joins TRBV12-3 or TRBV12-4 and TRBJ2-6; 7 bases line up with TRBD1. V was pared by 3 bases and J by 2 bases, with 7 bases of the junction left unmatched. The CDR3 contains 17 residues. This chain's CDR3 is CASSFVSGGAGANVLTF. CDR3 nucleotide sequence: TGTGCCAGCAGTTTTGTGTCAGGGGGTGCTGGGGCCAACGTCCTGACTTTC.

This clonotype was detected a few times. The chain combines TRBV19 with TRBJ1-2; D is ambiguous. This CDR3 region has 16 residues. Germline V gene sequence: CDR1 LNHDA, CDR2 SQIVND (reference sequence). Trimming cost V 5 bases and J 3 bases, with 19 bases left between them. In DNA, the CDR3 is TGTGCCAGTAGTCCTTCTTCCGGGAGCACTTACTATGGCTACACCTTC. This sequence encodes CASSPSSGSTYYGYTF.

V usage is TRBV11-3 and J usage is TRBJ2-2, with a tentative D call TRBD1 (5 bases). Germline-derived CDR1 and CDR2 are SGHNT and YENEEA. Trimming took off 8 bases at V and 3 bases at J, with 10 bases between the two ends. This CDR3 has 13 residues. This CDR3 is CASGRADTGELFF. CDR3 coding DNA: TGTGCCAGCGGCAGGGCGGACACCGGGGAGCTGTTTTTT.

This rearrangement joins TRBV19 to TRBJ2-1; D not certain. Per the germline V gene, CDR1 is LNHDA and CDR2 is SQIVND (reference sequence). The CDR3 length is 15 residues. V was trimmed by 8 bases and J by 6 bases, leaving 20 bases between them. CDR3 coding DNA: TGTGCCAGTGCCATGAGGCATACTCTCTTCAATGAGCAGTTCTTC. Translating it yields CASAMRHTLFNEQFF.

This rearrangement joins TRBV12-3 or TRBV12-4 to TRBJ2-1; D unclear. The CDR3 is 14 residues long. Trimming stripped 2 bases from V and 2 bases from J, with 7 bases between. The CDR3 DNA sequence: TGTGCCAGCAGTTTACGACGGGCCTACAATGAGCAGTTCTTC. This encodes CASSLRRAYNEQFF.

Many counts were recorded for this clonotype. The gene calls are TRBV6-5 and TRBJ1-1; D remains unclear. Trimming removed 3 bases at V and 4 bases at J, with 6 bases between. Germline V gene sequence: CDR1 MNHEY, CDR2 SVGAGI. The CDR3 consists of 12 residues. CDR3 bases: TGTGCCAGCAGTTATCTAGGCACTGAAGCTTTCTTT. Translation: CASSYLGTEAFF.

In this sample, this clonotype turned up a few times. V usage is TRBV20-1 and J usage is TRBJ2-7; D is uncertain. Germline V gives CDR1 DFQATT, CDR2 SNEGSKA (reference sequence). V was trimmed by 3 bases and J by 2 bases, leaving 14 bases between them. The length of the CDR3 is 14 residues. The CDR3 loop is CSARDDGITYEQYF. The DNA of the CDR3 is TGCAGTGCTAGGGACGACGGCATAACCTACGAGCAGTACTTC.

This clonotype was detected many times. This CDR3 is CASSLGQDDYGYTF. For the CDR3, the DNA is TGTGCCAGCAGCTTAGGACAGGACGACTATGGCTACACCTTC. The chain links TRBV7-6 to TRBJ1-2; D possibly corresponds to TRBD1 (6 bases). The CDR3 length is 14 residues. Trimming took 1 base from V and 3 from J, leaving 9 bases between them. Germline lookup yields CDR1 SGHVS and CDR2 FNYEAQ.

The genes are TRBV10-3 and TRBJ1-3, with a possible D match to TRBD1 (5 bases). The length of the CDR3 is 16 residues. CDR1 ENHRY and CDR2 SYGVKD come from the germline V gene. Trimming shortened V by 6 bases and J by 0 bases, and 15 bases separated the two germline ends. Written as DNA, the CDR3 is TGTGCCATCAGGGTCCAGCCAGGGCCCTCTGGAAACACCATATATTTT. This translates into CAIRVQPGPSGNTIYF.

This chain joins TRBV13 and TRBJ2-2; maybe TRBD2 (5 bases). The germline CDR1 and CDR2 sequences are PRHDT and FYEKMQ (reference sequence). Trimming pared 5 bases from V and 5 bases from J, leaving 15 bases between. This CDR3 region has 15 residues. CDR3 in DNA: TGTGCCAGCAGCCCAGGCCGTAGCGCGACCGGGGAGCTGTTTTTT. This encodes CASSPGRSATGELFF.

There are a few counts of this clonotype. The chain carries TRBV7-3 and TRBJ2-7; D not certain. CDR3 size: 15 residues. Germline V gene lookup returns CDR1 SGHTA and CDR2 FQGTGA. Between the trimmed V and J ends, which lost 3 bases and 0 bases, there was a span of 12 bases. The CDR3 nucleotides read TGTGCCAGCAGCTTGAGTCGACGATTCTCCTACGAGCAGTACGTC. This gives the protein CASSLSRRFSYEQYV.

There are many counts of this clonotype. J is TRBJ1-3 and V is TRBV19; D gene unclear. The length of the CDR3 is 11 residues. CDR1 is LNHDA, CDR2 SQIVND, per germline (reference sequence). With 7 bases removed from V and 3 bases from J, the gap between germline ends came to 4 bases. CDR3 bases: TGTGCCAGTAAATATGGAAACACCATATATTTT. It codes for CASKYGNTIYF.

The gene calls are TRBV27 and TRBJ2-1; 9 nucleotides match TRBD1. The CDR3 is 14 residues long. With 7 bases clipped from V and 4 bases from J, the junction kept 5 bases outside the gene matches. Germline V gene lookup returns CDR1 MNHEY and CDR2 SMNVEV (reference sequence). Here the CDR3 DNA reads TGTGCCAGCAATCCGGGACAGGGTTACAATGAGCAGTTCTTC. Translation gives CASNPGQGYNEQFF.

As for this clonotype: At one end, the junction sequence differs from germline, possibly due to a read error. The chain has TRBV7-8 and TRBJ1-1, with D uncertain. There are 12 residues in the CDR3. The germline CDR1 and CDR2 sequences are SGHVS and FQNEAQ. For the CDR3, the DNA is TGTGCCAGCAGCTTAACCTACACTAAAGCTTTCTTT. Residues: CASSLTYTKAFF.

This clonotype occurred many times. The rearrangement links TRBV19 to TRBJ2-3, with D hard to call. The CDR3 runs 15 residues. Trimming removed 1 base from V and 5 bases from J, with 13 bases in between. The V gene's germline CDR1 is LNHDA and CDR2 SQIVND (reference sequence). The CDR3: CASSIAARSRDTQYF. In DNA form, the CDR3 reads TGTGCCAGTAGTATAGCCGCTAGGTCGAGAGATACGCAGTATTTT.

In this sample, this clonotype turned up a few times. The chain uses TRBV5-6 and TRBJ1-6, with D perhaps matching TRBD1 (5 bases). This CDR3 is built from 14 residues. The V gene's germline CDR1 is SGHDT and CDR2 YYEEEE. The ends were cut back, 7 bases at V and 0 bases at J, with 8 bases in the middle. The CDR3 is CASQRGSYNSPLHF. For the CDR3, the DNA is TGTGCCAGCCAGAGGGGCTCCTATAATTCACCCCTCCACTTT.

The CDR3 here is CASSYPRTGAPYEQYF. CDR3 nucleotides: TGTGCCAGCAGTTACCCAAGGACAGGGGCCCCTTACGAGCAGTACTTC. This chain links TRBV6-6 with TRBJ2-7; 9 bases map to TRBD1. Germline V CDR1 and CDR2: MNHNY, SVGAGI (reference sequence). V gave up 2 bases and J gave up 4 bases; unmatched junction bases: 9. The CDR3 is made up of 16 amino acids.

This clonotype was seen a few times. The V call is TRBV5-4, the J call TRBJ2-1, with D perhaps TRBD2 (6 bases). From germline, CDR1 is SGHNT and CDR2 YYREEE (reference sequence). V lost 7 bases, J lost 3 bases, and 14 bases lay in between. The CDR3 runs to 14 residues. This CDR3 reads CASYPWEDYNEQFF. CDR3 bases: TGTGCCAGCTACCCTTGGGAGGACTACAATGAGCAGTTCTTC.

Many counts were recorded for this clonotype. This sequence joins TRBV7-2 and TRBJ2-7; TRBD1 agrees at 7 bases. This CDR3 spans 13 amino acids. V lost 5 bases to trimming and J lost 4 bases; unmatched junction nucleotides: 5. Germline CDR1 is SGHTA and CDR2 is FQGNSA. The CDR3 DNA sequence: TGTGCCAGCAGCCCTGGACAGGTGTACGAGCAGTACGTC. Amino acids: CASSPGQVYEQYV.